A single sample is the source of the 14 T cell receptor beta chains below, sequenced in a study of CD8 T cells in ankylosing spondylitis. No cognate antigen is known for these TCRs. Whole-study findings and limits: What appeared characteristic of ankylosing spondylitis blood was a TCR beta motif of 7 or 8 highly homologous variants.

TCRdb used MiXCR to reprocess the 5' RACE reads, holding one entry per CDR3 protein. The table records approximately 440,000 distinct CDR3 sequences, 17% of them present only once. The source material was blood, either unsorted or a sorted T cell fraction (not recorded which). All receptors come from a male donor with ankylosing spondylitis.

In this sample, this clonotype turned up a few times. The V call is TRBV6-1, the J call TRBJ2-1; D gene uncertain. V was shortened by 6 bases and J by 0 bases, with 12 bases between the two germline ends. The CDR3 extends over 15 amino acids. Per the germline V gene, CDR1 is MNHNS and CDR2 is SASEGT. CDR3 sequence reads: CASRTRQSSYNEQFF. CDR3 sequence (DNA): TGTGCCAGCAGAACCCGACAAAGCTCCTACAATGAGCAGTTCTTC.

In DNA form, the CDR3 reads TGTGCCAGCAGCTTATCCCCCCCGGAGACCCAGTACTTC. Its translation is CASSLSPPETQYF. V gene TRBV11-2 combines with J gene TRBJ2-5; unclear D gene. CDR1 and CDR2 from the germline V gene are SGHAT and FQNNGV. There are 13 residues in the CDR3. Trimming cost V 2 bases and J 5 bases, with 9 bases left between them.

The chain uses TRBV7-3 and TRBJ1-3; TRBD1 aligns across 7 bases. J gave up 4 bases and V 6 bases, and 3 bases lay outside the gene matches. The CDR3 covers 13 residues. Per the germline V gene, CDR1 is SGHTA and CDR2 is FQGTGA. This chain's CDR3 is CASSSGQGNTIYF. In nucleotides, the CDR3 is TGTGCCAGCAGTTCGGGACAGGGAAACACCATATATTTT.

This clonotype appeared a few times. The genes are TRBV7-9 and TRBJ1-2, with a tentative D call TRBD1 (6 bases). Germline CDR1 and CDR2: SEHNR and FQNEAQ (reference sequence). The CDR3 length is 14 residues. V shed 8 bases and J shed 2 bases, with 15 bases lying between them. The CDR3, as DNA: TGTGCCAGCTCGTTCAACAGGGAGAACTATGGCTACACCTTC. As protein: CASSFNRENYGYTF. The full variable domain, rest sourced from reference TRBV7-9 and TRBJ1-2, is DTGVSQNPRHKITKRGQNVTFRCDPISEHNRLYWYRQTLGQGPEFLTYFQNEAQLEKSRLLSDRFSAERPKGSFSTLEIQRTEQGDSAMYLCASSFNRENYGYTFGSGTRLTVV.

This clonotype was seen a few times. The chain links TRBV6-5 to TRBJ2-7; 11 bases match TRBD1. Germline V gene sequence: CDR1 MNHEY, CDR2 SVGAGI. This CDR3 is 14 amino acids long. The ends lost 2 bases at V and 7 bases at J; junction bases unmatched: 4. The CDR3 reads CASSYRTGGDEQYF. The CDR3 DNA reads as TGTGCCAGCAGTTACCGGACAGGGGGCGATGAGCAGTACTTC.

The genes are TRBV20-1 and TRBJ2-7; 13 positions agree with TRBD2. The V gene's germline CDR1 is DFQATT and CDR2 SNEGSKA (reference sequence). The CDR3 length is 17 residues. Unmatched junction bases numbered 17, after V lost 6 bases and J lost 6 bases. CDR3 sequence (DNA): TGCAGTGCCGTAAGACTAGCGGGGGGACCTACATCGGGCGAGCAGTACTTC. Translated, it gives CSAVRLAGGPTSGEQYF.

This clonotype turned up a few times. The V gene is TRBV12-3 or TRBV12-4, the J gene TRBJ2-1; D gene uncertain. V lost 7 bases to trimming and J lost 0 bases, with 13 bases between them. The CDR3 runs to 15 residues. The CDR3 is CASILSGLSYNEQFF. Written as DNA, the CDR3 is TGTGCCAGCATCCTCTCCGGGCTCTCCTACAATGAGCAGTTCTTC.

In this sample, this clonotype turned up a few times. V usage is TRBV11-2 and J usage is TRBJ2-1, with D perhaps matching TRBD1 (6 bases). V was trimmed by 4 bases and J by 2 bases, leaving 15 bases between them. The CDR3 totals 16 residues. CDR1 is SGHAT and CDR2 is FQNNGV in the germline V gene. In nucleotides, the CDR3 is TGTGCCAGCAGCTCGTCGACAGGACCGGCCTACAATGAGCAGTTCTTC. This sequence encodes CASSSSTGPAYNEQFF.

This clonotype was picked up many times. The chain links TRBV3-1 to TRBJ1-1; TRBD1 is a possible D gene (5 bases). The length of the CDR3 is 16 residues. V was trimmed by 1 base and J by 6 bases, leaving 18 bases between them. Germline V CDR1 and CDR2: LGHDT, YNNKEL (reference sequence). CDR3: CASSQGGSGLGAEAFF. The CDR3, as DNA: TGTGCCAGCAGCCAAGGAGGGTCGGGGTTGGGGGCTGAAGCTTTCTTT.

The V and J genes are TRBV20-1 and TRBJ2-7; TRBD1 agrees at 10 bases. The CDR3 runs to 14 residues. The germline CDR1 and CDR2 sequences are DFQATT and SNEGSKA (reference sequence). The J segment lost 2 bases and the V segment lost 4 bases, leaving 5 bases of the junction unmatched. The CDR3 protein is CSANRDRGTYEQYF. DNA for the CDR3: TGCAGTGCTAACCGGGACAGGGGAACCTACGAGCAGTACTTC.

This chain links TRBV9 with TRBJ2-1, with TRBD2 matching 11 bases. This CDR3 has 16 residues. Germline assignment: CDR1 SGDLS and CDR2 YYNGEE. Trimming at V came to 0 bases and at J to 9 bases, leaving 8 bases not matched to a gene. CDR3 protein: CASSVVPGLAGGEQFF. The CDR3 region has the DNA TGTGCCAGCAGCGTAGTTCCGGGGCTAGCGGGAGGTGAGCAGTTCTTC.

This clonotype was picked up a small number of times. The chain has TRBV7-8 and TRBJ1-5; D gene ambiguous. V lost 5 bases and J lost 0, with 11 bases in between. The CDR3 has 15 amino acids. Germline values: CDR1 SGHVS, CDR2 FQNEAQ. CDR3 in DNA: TGTGCCAGCAGCCCGACGGAATATAGCAATCAGCCCCAGCATTTT. Its protein product is CASSPTEYSNQPQHF.

The chain carries TRBV13 and TRBJ1-6, with TRBD1 as a possible D gene (5 bases). CDR3 length equals 14 residues. Germline loops: CDR1 PRHDT, CDR2 FYEKMQ (reference sequence). V was shortened by 4 bases and J by 7 bases, with 11 bases between the two germline ends. CDR3 loop: CASSSRQSNSPLHF. Here the CDR3 DNA reads TGTGCCAGCAGCTCGCGACAGTCGAATTCACCCCTCCACTTT.

This clonotype was counted a few times. The CDR3 region is CAWRGQLSSGNTIYF. CDR3 bases: TGTGCCTGGAGAGGGCAGCTCTCCTCTGGAAACACCATATATTTT. The chain has TRBV30 and TRBJ1-3; D gene ambiguous. Germline-derived CDR1 and CDR2 are GTSNPN and SVGIG (reference sequence). The germline V and J ends were trimmed by 3 bases and 0 bases, with 12 bases remaining between them. The CDR3 has 15 residues. Together with reference TRBV30 and TRBJ1-3, the CDR3 gives the full variable domain: SQTIHQWPATLVQPVGSPLSLECTVEGTSNPNLYWYRQAAGRGLQLLFYSVGIGQISSEVPQNLSASRPQDRQFILSSKKLLLSDSGFYLCAWRGQLSSGNTIYFGEGSWLTVV.